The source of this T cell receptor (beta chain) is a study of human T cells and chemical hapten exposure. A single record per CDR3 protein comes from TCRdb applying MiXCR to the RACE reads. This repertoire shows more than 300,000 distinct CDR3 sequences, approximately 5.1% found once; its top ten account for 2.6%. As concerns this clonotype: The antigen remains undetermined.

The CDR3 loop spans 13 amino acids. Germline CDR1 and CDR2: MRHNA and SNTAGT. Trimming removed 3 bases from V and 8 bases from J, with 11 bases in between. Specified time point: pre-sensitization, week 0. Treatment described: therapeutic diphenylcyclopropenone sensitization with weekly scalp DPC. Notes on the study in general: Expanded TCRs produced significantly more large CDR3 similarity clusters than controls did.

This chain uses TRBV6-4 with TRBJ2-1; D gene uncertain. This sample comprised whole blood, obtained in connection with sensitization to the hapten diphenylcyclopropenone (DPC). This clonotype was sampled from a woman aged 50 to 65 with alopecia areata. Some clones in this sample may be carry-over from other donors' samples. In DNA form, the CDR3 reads TGTGCCAGCAGTGAAAACGACGGCTATGAGCAGTTCTTC. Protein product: CASSENDGYEQFF.